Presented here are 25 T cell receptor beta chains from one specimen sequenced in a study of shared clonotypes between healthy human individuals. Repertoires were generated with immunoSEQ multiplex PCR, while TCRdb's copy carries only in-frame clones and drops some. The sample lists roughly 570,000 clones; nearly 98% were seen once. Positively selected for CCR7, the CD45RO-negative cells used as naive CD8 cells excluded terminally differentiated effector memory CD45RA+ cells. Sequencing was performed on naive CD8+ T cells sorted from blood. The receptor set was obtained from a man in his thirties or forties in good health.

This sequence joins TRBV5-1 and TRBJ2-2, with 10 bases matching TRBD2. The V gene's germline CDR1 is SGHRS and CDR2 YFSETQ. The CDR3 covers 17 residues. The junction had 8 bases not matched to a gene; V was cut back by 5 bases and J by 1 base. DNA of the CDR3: TGCGCCAGCAGAGACACTAGCGGGAAGGGGAACACCGGGGAGCTGTTTTTT. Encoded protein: CASRDTSGKGNTGELFF.

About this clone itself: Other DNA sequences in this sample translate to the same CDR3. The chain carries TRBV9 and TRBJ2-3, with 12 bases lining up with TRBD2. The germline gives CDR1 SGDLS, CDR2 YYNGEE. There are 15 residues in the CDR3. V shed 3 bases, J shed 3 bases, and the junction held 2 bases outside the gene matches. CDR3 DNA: TGTGCCAGCAGCGGCGGGACTAGCGGGACAGATACGCAGTATTTT. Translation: CASSGGTSGTDTQYF.

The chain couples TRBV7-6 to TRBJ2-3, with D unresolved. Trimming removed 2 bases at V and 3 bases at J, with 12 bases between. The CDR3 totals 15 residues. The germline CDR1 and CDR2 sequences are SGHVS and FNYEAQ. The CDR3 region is CASSLLVARTDTQYF. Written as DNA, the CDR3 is TGTGCCAGCAGCTTATTGGTAGCTAGGACAGATACGCAGTATTTT.

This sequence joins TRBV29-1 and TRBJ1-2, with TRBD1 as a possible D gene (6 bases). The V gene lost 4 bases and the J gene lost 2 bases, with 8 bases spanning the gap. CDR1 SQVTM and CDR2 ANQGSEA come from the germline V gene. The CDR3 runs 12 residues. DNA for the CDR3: TGCAGCGTTGGAGACAGGAACTATGGCTACACCTTC. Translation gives CSVGDRNYGYTF.

The CDR3 DNA follows: TGTGCCAGCAGCGGGACGAAAGGCTCCTTTGGAAACACCATATATTTT. This translates into CASSGTKGSFGNTIYF. The gene calls are TRBV9 and TRBJ1-3; no reliable D call. The germline V gene has CDR1 SGDLS and CDR2 YYNGEE. The V gene lost 3 bases and the J gene lost 3 bases, with 16 bases spanning the gap. The CDR3 contains 16 residues.

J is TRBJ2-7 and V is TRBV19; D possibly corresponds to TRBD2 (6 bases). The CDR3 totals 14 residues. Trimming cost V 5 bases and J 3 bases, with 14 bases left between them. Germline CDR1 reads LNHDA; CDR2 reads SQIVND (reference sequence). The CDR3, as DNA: TGTGCCAGTAGTGTGTCTGTGGGAGGCTACGAGCAGTACTTC. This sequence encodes CASSVSVGGYEQYF.

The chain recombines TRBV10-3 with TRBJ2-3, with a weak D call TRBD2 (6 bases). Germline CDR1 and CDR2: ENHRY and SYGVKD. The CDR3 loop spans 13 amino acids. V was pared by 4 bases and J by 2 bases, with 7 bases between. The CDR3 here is CAISGDFTDTQYF. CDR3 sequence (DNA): TGTGCCATCAGTGGGGACTTCACAGATACGCAGTATTTT.

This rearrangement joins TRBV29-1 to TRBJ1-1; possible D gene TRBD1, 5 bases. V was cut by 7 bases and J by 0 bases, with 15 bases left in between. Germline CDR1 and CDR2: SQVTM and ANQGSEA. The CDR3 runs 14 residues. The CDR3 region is CSARGGLMNTEAFF. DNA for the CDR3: TGCAGCGCTAGGGGAGGCCTAATGAACACTGAAGCTTTCTTT.

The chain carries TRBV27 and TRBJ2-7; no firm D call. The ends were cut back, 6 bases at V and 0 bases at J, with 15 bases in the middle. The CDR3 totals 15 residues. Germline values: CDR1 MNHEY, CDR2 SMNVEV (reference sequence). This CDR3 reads CASRYSGGGSYEQYF. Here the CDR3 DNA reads TGTGCCAGCAGGTATTCCGGCGGTGGCTCCTACGAGCAGTACTTC.

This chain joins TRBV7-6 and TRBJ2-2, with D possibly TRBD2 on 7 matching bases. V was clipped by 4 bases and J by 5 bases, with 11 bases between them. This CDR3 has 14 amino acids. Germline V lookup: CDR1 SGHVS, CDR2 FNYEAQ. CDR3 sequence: CASSSGEGTGELFF. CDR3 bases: TGTGCCAGCAGCTCAGGGGAGGGGACCGGGGAGCTGTTTTTT.

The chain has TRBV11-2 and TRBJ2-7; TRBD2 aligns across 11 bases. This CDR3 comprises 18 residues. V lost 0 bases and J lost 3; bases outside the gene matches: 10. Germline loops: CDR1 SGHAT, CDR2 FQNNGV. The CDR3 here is CASSLDSLGTSGYYEQYF. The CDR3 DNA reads TGTGCCAGCAGCTTAGATTCTTTGGGGACTAGCGGCTACTACGAGCAGTACTTC.

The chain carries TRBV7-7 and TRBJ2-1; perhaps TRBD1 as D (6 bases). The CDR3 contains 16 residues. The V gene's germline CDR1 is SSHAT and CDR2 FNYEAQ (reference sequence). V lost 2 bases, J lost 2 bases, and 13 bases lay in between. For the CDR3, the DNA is TGTGCCAGCAGCTTAAATCCACAGGGAACCTACAATGAGCAGTTCTTC. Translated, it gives CASSLNPQGTYNEQFF. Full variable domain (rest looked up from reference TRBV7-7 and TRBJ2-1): GAGVSQSPRYKVTKRGQDVTLRCDPISSHATLYWYQQALGQGPEFLTYFNYEAQPDKSGLPSDRFSAERPEGSISTLTIQRTEQRDSAMYRCASSLNPQGTYNEQFFGPGTRLTVL.

The DNA of the CDR3 is TGTGCCAGCAGTCGGCGGGGTCTAGCTCGGGAACCAAACAATGAGCAGTTCTTC. It specifies CASSRRGLAREPNNEQFF. This sequence joins TRBV5-4 and TRBJ2-1; possibly TRBD2 for D (6 bases). Between the trimmed V and J ends, which lost 5 bases and 5 bases, there was a span of 26 bases. The CDR3 totals 18 residues. In germline, CDR1 is SGHNT, CDR2 YYREEE (reference sequence).

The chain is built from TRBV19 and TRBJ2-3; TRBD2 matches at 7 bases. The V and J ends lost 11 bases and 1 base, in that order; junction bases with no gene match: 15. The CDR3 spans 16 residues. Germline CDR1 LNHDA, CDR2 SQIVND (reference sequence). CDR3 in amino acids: CASSLGGGYGTDTQYF. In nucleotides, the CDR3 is TGTGCCTCCTCCCTGGGGGGAGGGTACGGCACAGATACGCAGTATTTT. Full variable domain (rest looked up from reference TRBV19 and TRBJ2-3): DGGITQSPKYLFRKEGQNVTLSCEQNLNHDAMYWYRQDPGQGLRLIYYSQIVNDFQKGDIAEGYSVSREKKESFPLTVTSAQKNPTAFYLCASSLGGGYGTDTQYFGPGTRLTVL.

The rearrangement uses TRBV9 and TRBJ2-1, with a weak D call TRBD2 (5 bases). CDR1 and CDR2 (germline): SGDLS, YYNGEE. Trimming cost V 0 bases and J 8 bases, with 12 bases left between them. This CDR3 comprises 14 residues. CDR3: CASSVEGLEDEQFF. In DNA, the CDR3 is TGTGCCAGCAGCGTAGAAGGGTTGGAGGATGAGCAGTTCTTC.

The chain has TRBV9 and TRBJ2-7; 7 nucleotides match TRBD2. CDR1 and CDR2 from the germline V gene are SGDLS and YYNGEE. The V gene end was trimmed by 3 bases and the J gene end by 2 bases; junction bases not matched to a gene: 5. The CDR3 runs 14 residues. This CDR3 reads CASSAGGGTYEQYF. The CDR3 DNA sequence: TGTGCCAGCAGCGCCGGCGGGGGAACCTACGAGCAGTACTTC.

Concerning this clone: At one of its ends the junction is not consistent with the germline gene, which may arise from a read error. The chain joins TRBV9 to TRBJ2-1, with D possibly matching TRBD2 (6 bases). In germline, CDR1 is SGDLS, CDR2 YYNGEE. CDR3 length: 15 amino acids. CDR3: CASAPAAGLGSEQLF. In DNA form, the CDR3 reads TGTGCCAGCGCCCCAGCAGCGGGTTTGGGTAGTGAGCAGCTCTTC.

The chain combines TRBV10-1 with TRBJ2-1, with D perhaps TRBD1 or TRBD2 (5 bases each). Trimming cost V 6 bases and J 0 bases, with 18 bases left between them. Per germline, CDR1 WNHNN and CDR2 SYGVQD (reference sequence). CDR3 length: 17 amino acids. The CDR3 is CASRVHSGTSSYNEQFF. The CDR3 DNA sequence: TGCGCCAGCAGGGTCCACTCCGGGACGAGCTCCTACAATGAGCAGTTCTTC.

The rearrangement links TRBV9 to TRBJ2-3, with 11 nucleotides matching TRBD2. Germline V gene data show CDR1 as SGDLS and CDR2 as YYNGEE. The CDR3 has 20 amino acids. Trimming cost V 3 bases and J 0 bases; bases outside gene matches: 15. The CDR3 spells CASSAALLAGGTTSTDTQYF. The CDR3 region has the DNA TGTGCCAGCAGCGCCGCCCTTCTAGCGGGAGGAACAACTAGCACAGATACGCAGTATTTT.

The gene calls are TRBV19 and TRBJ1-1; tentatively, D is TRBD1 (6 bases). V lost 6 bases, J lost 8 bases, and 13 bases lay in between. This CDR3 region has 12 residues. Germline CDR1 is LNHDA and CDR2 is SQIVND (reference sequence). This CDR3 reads CASSYTGTEAFF. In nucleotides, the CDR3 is TGTGCCAGTAGCTACACAGGGACCGAAGCTTTCTTT.

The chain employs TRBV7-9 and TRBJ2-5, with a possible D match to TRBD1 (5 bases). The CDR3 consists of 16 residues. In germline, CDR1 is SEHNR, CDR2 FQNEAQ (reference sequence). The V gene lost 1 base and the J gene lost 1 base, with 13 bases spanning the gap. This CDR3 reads CASSLVSRDAQETQYF. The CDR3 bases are TGTGCCAGCAGCTTAGTTTCCAGGGATGCCCAAGAGACCCAGTACTTC.

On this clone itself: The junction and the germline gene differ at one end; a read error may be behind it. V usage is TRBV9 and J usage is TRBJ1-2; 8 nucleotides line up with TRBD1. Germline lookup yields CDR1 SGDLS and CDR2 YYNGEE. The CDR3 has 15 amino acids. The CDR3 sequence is CASRTGYGSKYGYTF. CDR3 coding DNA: TGTGCCAGTAGGACAGGGTATGGGTCTAAGTATGGCTACACCTTC.

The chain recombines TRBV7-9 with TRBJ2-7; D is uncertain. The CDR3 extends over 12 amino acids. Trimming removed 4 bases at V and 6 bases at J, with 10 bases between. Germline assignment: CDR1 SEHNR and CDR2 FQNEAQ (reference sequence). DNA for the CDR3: TGTGCCAGCAGCTCGTACTTTCCCGAGCAGTACTTC. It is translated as CASSSYFPEQYF.

The CDR3 loop reads CASSSQGDRDEKLFF. In nucleotides, the CDR3 is TGTGCCAGCAGCTCCCAGGGGGACAGGGATGAAAAACTGTTTTTT. The chain joins TRBV9 to TRBJ1-4; 9 bases agree with TRBD1. J lost 6 bases, V lost 4 bases, and 7 bases had no gene match. From germline, CDR1 is SGDLS and CDR2 YYNGEE. The CDR3 is 15 residues long.

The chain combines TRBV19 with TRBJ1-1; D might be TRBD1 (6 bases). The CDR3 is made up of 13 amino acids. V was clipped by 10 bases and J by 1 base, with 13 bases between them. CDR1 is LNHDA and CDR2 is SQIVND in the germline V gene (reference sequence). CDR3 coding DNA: TGTGCCACCCGGGACATCACGAACACTGAAGCTTTCTTT. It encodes CATRDITNTEAFF.